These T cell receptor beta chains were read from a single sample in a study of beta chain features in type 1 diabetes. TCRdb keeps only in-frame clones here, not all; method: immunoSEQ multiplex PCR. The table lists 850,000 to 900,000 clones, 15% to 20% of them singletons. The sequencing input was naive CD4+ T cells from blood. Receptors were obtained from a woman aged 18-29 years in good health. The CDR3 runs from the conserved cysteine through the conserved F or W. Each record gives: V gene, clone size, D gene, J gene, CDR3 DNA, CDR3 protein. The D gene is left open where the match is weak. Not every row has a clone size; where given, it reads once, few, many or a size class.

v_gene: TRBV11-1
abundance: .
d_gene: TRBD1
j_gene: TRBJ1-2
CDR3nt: TGTGCCAGCAGCTTGTCCCGGGACAGTAACTATGGCTACACCTTC
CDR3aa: CASSLSRDSNYGYTF

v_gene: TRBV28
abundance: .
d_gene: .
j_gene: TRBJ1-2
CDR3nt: TGTGCCAGCAGTACCCATGGGACACGGGGAAACTATGGCTACACCTTC
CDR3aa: CASSTHGTRGNYGYTF

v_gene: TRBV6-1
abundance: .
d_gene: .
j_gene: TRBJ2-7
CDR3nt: TGTGCCAGCAGTGAAGCCAGGTCTCCAAGCTCCTACGAGCAGTACTTC
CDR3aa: CASSEARSPSSYEQYF

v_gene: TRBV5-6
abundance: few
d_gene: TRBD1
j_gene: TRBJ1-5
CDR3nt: TGTGCCAGCAGCTTAGGACAGGGACGGCAGCCCCAGCATTTT
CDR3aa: CASSLGQGRQPQHF

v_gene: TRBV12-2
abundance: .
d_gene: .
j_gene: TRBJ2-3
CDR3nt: TGTGCAAGTCGCGGCTTAGCGGGATTCTTCACAGATACGCAGTATTTT
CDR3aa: CASRGLAGFFTDTQYF

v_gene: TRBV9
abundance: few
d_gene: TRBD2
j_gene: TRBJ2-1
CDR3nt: TGTGCCAGCAGCCGGGGACTAGCGGATTACAATGAGCAGTTCTTC
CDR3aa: CASSRGLADYNEQFF

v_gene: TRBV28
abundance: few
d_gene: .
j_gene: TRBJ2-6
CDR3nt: TGTGCCACCAAGGATACCTCTGGGGCCAACGTCCTGACTTTC
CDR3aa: CATKDTSGANVLTF

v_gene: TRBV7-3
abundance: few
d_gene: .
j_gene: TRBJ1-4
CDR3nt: TGTGCCAGCAGCACCGACAGTTATGAAAAACTGTTTTTT
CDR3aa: CASSTDSYEKLFF

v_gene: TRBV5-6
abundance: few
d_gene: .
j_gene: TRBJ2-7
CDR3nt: TGTGCCAGCAGCTTGACAAGCACCTACGAGCAGTACTTC
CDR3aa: CASSLTSTYEQYF

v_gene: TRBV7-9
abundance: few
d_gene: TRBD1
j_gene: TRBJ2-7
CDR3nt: TGTGCCAGCAGCCCAGGACAGGGGGCCACCTACGAGCAGTACTTC
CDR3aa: CASSPGQGATYEQYF

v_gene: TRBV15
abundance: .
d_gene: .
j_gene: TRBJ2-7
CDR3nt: TGTGCCACCAGCAGAGATCGGACAGCCCTCGGGGAGCAGTACTTC
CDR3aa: CATSRDRTALGEQYF

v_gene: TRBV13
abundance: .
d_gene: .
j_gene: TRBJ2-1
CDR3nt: TGTGCCAGCAGCCCGGGACAAATATCCAATGAGCAGTTCTTC
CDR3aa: CASSPGQISNEQFF

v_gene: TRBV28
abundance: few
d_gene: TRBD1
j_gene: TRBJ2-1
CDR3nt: TGTGCCAGCAATCCAGGGGGAGTTGTCTACAATGAGCAGTTCTTC
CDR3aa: CASNPGGVVYNEQFF

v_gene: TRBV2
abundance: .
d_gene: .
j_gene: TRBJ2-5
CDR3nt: TGTGCCAGCCGGGACAACCAAGAGACCCAGTACTTC
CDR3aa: CASRDNQETQYF

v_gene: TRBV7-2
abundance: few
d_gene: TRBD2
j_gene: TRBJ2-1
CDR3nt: TGTGCCAGCAGCTTAGGACTAGCGGTTTCAAATGAGCAGTTCTTC
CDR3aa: CASSLGLAVSNEQFF

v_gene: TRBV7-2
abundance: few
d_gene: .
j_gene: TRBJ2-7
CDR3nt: TGTGCCAGCAGCTTAGTCAGCTCCAGGGGTGGGTACGAGCAGTACTTC
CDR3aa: CASSLVSSRGGYEQYF

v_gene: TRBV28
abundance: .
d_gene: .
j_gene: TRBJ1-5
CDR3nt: TGTGCCAGCAGTTGGCGGAGGCATCAGCCCCAGCATTTT
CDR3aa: CASSWRRHQPQHF

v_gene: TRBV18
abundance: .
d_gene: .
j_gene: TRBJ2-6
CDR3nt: TGTGCCAGCTCATCCCGGATCCCGACGAGCTCTGGGGCCAACGTCCTGACTTTC
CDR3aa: CASSSRIPTSSGANVLTF

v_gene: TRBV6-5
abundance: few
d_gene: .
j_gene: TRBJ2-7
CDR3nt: TGTGCCAGCAGTTACACTATCGGATTAACCTACGAGCAGTACTTC
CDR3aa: CASSYTIGLTYEQYF

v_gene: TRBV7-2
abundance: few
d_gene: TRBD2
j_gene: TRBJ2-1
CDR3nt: TGTGCCAGCAGCTTAGTCGGGGGGACCTACAATGAGCAGTTCTTC
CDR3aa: CASSLVGGTYNEQFF

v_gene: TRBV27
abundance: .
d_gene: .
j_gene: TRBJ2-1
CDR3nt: TGTGCCAGTCTTAGGAGGGGGTACAATGAGCAGTTCTTC
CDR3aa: CASLRRGYNEQFF

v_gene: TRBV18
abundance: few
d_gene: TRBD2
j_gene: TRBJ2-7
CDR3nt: TGTGCCAGCTCACCCTTAGCGGGAGAGCACTACGAGCAGTACTTC
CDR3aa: CASSPLAGEHYEQYF

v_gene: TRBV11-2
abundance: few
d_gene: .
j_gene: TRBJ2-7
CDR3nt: TGTGCCAGCAGCTACCAGTACGAGCAGTACTTC
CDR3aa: CASSYQYEQYF

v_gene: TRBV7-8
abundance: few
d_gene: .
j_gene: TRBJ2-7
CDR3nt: TGTGCCAGCAGCTTCGGGCAGGGTTACGAGCAGTACTTC
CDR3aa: CASSFGQGYEQYF

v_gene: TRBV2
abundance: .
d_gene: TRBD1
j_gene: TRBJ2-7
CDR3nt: TGTGCCAGCAGGGGGGACAGCTACGAGCAGTACTTC
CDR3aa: CASRGDSYEQYF

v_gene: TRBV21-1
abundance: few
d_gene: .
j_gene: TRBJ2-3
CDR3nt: TGTGCCAGCAGCAAAGTACCGGCACAGAGCACAGATACGCAGTATTTT
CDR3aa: CASSKVPAQSTDTQYF

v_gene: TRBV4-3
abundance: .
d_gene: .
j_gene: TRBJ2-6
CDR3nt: TGCGCCAGCAGCCAAGAAGGAGTGTCTGGGGCCAACGTCCTGACTTTC
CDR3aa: CASSQEGVSGANVLTF

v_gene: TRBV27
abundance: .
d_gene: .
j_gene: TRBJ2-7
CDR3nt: TGTGCCAGCAGTAAGTGGGGGACCTACGAGCAGTACTTC
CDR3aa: CASSKWGTYEQYF

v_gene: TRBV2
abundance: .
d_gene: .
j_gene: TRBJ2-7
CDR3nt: TGTGCCAGCAGGCTTAGCGGAATCTCCTACGAGCAGTACTTC
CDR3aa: CASRLSGISYEQYF

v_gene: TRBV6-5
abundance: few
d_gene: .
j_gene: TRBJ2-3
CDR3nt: TGTGCCAGCAGTTACTCCGCTAGTCCGGCAACAGATACGCAGTATTTT
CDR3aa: CASSYSASPATDTQYF

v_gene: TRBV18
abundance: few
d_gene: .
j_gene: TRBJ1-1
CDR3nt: TGTGCCAGCTCACCTTCAGCGAACACTGAAGCTTTCTTT
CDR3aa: CASSPSANTEAFF

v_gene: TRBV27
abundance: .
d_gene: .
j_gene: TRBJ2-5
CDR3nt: TGTGCCAGCAGTCCCATAGCACTTCCCCGGCAAGAGACCCAGTACTTC
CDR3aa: CASSPIALPRQETQYF

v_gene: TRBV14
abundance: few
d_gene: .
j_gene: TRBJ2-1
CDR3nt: TGTGCCAGCAGCCCCGGGCCCAGGGTTATAGATGAGCAGTTCTTC
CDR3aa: CASSPGPRVIDEQFF

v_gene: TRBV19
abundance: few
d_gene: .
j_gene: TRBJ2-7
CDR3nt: TGTGCCAGTAGCCCGGGGTTTAGGACCACCTACGAGCAGTACTTC
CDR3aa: CASSPGFRTTYEQYF

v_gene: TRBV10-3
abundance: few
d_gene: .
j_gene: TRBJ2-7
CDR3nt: TGTGCCGTCCGACTCTCGACAGCCTACGAGCAGTACTTC
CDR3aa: CAVRLSTAYEQYF

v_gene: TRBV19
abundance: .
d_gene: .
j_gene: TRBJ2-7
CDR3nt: TGTGCCAGTAGTAGGGGGGAGGCCTCCTACGAGCAGTACTTC
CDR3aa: CASSRGEASYEQYF

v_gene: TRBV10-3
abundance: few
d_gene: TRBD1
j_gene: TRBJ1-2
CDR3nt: TGTGCCATCACACCCGGACAGGGCGAAGGCTACACCTTC
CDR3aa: CAITPGQGEGYTF

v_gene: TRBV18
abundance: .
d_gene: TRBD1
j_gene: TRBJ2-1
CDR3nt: TGTGCCAGCTCACCATTGAGGCAGGGGGCTGGTGAGCAGTTCTTC
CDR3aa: CASSPLRQGAGEQFF

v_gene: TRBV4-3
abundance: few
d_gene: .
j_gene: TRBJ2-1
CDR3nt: TGCGCCAGCAGCCAAGGGACAGTTAATGAACAGCAGTTCTTC
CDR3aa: CASSQGTVNEQQFF

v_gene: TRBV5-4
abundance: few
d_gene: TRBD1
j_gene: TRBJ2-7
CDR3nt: TGTGCCAGCAGCCGTACAGGGGACAGCTACGAGCAGTACTTC
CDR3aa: CASSRTGDSYEQYF

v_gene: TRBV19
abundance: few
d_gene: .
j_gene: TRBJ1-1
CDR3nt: TGTGCCAGTAGGTCCCGGGGGAACACTGAAGCTTTCTTT
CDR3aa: CASRSRGNTEAFF

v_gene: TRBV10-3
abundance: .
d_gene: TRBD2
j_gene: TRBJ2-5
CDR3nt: TGTGCCATCAGTGACAGCGGGAGGGCCGGGGCGGAGACCCAGTACTTC
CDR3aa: CAISDSGRAGAETQYF

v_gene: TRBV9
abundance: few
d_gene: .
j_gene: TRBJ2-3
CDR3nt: TGTGCCAGCAGCGTAGGGAGGGGTGACACAGATACGCAGTATTTT
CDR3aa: CASSVGRGDTDTQYF